This T cell receptor (beta chain) was recovered during a study of a mutant IDH1 vaccine in newly diagnosed glioma. Overall study context: The patients were given eight vaccinations, one each in weeks 1, 3, 5, 7, 11, 15, 19 and 23.

The protocol was immunoSEQ multiplex PCR, while the TCRdb copy is restricted to in-frame clones and leaves out a portion. The table has about 12,000 clones, roughly 84% seen once; the top ten hold about 5.9%. Time point defined: week 5, during vaccination. Alongside topical imiquimod, each dose of vaccine comprised 300 ug of mutant IDH1 20-mer peptide. As for this clone: Its antigen is currently unknown.

Sequenced here: PBMCs, sampled from a glioma patient whose treatment included an IDH1 peptide vaccine. The TCR was taken from a woman in her thirties or forties with glioma. Some clones in this sample may be carry-over from other donors' samples.

The CDR3 spells CAWSVNLAFYEQYF. The CDR3 region has the DNA TGTGCCTGGAGTGTCAACCTCGCCTTCTACGAGCAGTACTTC. V is TRBV30 and J is TRBJ2-7; D unresolved. From germline, CDR1 is GTSNPN and CDR2 SVGIG (reference sequence). V was pared by 0 bases and J by 3 bases, with 12 bases between. This CDR3 region has 14 residues.